This TCR beta chain originates from a study of response to subunit inactivated influenza vaccine. This clonotype was seen a few times. Its antigen remains unknown. Study conclusions and caveats: New T cells are recruited in small numbers by each seasonal influenza vaccination, according to the authors' suggestion.

Each CDR3 protein is one row after TCRdb ran MiXCR on the RT-PCR reads. The sample comprises roughly 650,000 distinct CDR3 sequences, about 15% of which are singletons, and 11% rests with the top ten. Germline V gives CDR1 MDHEN, CDR2 SYDVKM. The CDR3 totals 16 residues. Between the trimmed V and J ends, which lost 4 bases and 4 bases, there was a span of 20 bases. This specimen consisted of PBMCs from blood, obtained 11 to 12 days after vaccination. The sequence was collected from a man over 45 who received an inactivated influenza vaccine. The V call is TRBV28, the J call TRBJ2-7, with D unclear. The CDR3 DNA reads TGTGCCAGCAGTTCCCCCCTGGATACTTCTAGGTACGAGCAGTACTTC. Translating it yields CASSSPLDTSRYEQYF.